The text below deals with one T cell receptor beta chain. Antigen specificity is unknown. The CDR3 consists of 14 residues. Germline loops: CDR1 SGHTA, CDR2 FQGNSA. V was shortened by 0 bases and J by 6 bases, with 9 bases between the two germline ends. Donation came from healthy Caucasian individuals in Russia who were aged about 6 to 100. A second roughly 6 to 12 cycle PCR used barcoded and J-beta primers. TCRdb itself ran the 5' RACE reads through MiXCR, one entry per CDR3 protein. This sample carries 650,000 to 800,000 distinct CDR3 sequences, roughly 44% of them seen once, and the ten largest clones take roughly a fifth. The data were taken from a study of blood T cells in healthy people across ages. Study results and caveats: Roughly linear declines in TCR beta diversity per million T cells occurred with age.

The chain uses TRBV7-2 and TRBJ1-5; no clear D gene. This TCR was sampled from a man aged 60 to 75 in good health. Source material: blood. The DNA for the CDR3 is TGTGCCAGCAGCTTAGCCTGGGGTGGTCAGCCCCAGCATTTT. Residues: CASSLAWGGQPQHF.